The clone carrying this TCR beta chain was seen just once. Antigen specificity is unknown. The length of the CDR3 is 17 residues. Germline V gene sequence: CDR1 GTSNPN, CDR2 SVGIG (reference sequence). Trimming left V 1 base short and J 0 bases short, with 17 bases between. This record belongs to a study of tumor-infiltrating lymphocytes in localized non-small cell lung cancer. Assay: immunoSEQ multiplex PCR; the TCRdb copy retains only in-frame clones and omits some. The profile covers roughly 15,000 clones, with around 84% appearing a single time and 10% taken by the ten largest. The study's findings and limits: No T-cell fraction difference was seen between IM1 and IM2 tumors. Available tissue quantity limited TCR sequencing to a patient subset. TCRbeta sequencing showed higher T cell infiltration in tumors than uninvolved lung.

This clonotype was sampled from a human donor with non-small cell lung cancer. The chain joins TRBV30 to TRBJ2-3, with D maybe TRBD1 (5 bases). The sample comprised uninvolved lung tissue not adjacent to the tumor. CDR3 in amino acids: CAWSGGQGRTSTDTQYF. DNA of the CDR3: TGTGCCTGGAGTGGGGGTCAGGGCCGTACAAGCACAGATACGCAGTATTTT.